Sequencing of this TCR beta chain was carried out in a study of CD8 T cell repertoires and HIV-1 epitope variants. Across the study: Epitopes were three Gag families plus Nef HW9 and YT9. IL-2, IL-7 and IL-15 were added on days 3 and 7 of approximately 11-day cultures.

Sequencing was performed with immunoSEQ multiplex PCR; in TCRdb, only in-frame clones are kept and a portion is missing. The repertoire has over 90,000 clones, almost 75% of them found once; the top ten carry roughly 24%. V shed 3 bases, J shed 4 bases, and the junction held 1 base outside the gene matches. The germline V gene encodes CDR1 SGDLS and CDR2 YYNGEE. The CDR3 extends over 13 amino acids. The chain employs TRBV9 and TRBJ2-1; 7 nucleotides agree with TRBD1. This receptor was taken from a male donor with HIV. Input material: uncultured baseline CD8+ T cells from peripheral blood mononuclear cells (PBMCs). The CDR3 region has the DNA TGTGCCAGCAGCGGGGGACAGTACAATGAGCAGTTCTTC. This sequence encodes CASSGGQYNEQFF.